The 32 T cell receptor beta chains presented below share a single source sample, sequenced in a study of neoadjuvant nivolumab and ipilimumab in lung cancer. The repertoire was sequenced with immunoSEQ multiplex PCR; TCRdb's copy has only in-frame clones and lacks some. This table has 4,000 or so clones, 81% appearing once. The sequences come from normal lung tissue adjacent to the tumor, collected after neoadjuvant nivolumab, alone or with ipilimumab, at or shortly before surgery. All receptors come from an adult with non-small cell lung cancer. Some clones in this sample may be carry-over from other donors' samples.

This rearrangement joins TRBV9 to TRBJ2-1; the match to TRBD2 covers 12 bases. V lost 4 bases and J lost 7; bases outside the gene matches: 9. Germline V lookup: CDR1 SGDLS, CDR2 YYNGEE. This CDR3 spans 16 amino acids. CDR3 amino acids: CASSPRLAGEFNEQFF. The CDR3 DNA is TGTGCCAGCAGCCCGAGACTAGCGGGGGAGTTTAATGAGCAGTTCTTC.

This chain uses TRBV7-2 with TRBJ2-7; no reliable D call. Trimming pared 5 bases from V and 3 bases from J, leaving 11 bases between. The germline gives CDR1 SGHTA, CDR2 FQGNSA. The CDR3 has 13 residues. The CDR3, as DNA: TGTGCCAGCAGCCCGGATTACCGCTACGAGCAGTACTTC. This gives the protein CASSPDYRYEQYF.

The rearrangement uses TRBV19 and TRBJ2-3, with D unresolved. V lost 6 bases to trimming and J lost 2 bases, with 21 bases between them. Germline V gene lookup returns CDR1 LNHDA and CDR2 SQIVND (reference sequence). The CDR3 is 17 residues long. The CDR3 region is CASSEAMSLRSTDTQYF. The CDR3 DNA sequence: TGTGCCAGTAGCGAGGCGATGTCATTGAGATCCACAGATACGCAGTATTTT.

The CDR3 DNA sequence: TGTGCCAGCAGCCTACAGGGGGCGGAGAGAGACGAGCAGTACTTC. Translation: CASSLQGAERDEQYF. The chain links TRBV11-1 to TRBJ2-7; 9 bases match TRBD1. Germline CDR1 SGHAT, CDR2 FQDESV (reference sequence). The CDR3 loop spans 15 amino acids. The V and J ends lost 5 bases and 5 bases, in that order; junction bases with no gene match: 10.

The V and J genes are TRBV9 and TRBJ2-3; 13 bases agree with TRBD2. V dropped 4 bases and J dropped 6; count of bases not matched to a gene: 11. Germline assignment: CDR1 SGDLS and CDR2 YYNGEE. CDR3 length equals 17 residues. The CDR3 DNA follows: TGTGCCAGCAGCTTCTCCCGGACTAGCGGGGGTGGTGATACGCAGTATTTT. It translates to CASSFSRTSGGGDTQYF.

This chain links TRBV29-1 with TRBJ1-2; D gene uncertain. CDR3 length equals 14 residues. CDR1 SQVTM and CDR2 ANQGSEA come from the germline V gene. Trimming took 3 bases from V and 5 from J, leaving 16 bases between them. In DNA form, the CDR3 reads TGCAGCGTTGACCGGTGGCGGTTCGAATATGGCTACACCTTC. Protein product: CSVDRWRFEYGYTF.

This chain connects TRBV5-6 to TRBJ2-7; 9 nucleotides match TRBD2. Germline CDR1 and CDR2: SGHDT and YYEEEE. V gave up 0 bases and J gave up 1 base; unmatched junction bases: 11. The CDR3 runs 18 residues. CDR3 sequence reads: CASSLEGTSPTWSYEQYF. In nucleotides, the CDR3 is TGTGCCAGCAGCTTGGAAGGGACTAGCCCAACGTGGTCCTACGAGCAGTACTTC.

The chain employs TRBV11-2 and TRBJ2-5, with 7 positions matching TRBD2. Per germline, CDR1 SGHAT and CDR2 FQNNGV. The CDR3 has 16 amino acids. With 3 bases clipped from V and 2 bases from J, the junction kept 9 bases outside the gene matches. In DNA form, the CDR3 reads TGTGCCAGCAGCTTTGGTGTGGCGGGGGAACAAGAGACCCAGTACTTC. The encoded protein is CASSFGVAGEQETQYF.

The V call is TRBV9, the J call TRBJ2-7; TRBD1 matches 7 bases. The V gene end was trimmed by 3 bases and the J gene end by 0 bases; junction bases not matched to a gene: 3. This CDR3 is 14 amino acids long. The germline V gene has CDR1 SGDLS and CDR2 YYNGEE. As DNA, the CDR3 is TGTGCCAGCAGCGCCCGGACAGGCTCCTACGAGCAGTACTTC. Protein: CASSARTGSYEQYF.

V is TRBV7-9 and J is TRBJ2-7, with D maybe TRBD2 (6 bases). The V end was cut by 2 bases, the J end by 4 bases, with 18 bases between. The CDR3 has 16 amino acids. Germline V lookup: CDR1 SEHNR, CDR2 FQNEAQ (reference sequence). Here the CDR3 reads CASSLNVGGKKYEQYF. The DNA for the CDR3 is TGTGCCAGCAGCTTAAACGTGGGCGGGAAAAAGTACGAGCAGTACTTC.

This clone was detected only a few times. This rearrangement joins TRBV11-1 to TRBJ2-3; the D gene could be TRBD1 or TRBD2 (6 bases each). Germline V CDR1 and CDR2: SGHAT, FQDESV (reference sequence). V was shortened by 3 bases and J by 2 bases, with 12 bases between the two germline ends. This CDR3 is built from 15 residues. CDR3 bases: TGTGCCAGCAGCTTCTCGGGGGCCATCACAGATACGCAGTATTTT. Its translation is CASSFSGAITDTQYF. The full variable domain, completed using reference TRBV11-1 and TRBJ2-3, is EAEVAQSPRYKITEKSQAVAFWCDPISGHATLYWYRQILGQGPELLVQFQDESVVDDSQLPKDRFSAERLKGVDSTLKIQPAELGDSAMYLCASSFSGAITDTQYFGPGTRLTVL.

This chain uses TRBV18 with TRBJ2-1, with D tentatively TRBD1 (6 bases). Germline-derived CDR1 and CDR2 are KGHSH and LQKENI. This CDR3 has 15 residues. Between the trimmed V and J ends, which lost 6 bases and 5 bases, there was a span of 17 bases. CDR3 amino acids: CASSMLQGDNNEQFF. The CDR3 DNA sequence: TGTGCCAGCTCCATGCTCCAAGGGGACAACAATGAGCAGTTCTTC.

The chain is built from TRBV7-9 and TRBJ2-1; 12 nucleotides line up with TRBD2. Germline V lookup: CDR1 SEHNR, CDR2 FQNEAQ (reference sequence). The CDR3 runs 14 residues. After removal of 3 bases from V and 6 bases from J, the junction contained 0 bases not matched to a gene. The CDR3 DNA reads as TGTGCCAGCAGCTTGACTAGCGGGAGCAATGAGCAGTTCTTC. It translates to CASSLTSGSNEQFF.

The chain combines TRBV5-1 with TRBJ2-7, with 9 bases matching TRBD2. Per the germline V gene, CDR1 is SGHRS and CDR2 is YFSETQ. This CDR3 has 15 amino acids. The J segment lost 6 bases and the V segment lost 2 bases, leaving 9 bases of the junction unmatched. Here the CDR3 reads CASSFSGGLGGEQYF. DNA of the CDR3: TGCGCCAGCAGCTTTAGCGGGGGCCTCGGGGGCGAGCAGTACTTC. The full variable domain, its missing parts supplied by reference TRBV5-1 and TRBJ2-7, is KAGVTQTPRYLIKTRGQQVTLSCSPISGHRSVSWYQQTPGQGLQFLFEYFSETQRNKGNFPGRFSGRQFSNSRSEMNVSTLELGDSALYLCASSFSGGLGGEQYFGPGTRLTVT.

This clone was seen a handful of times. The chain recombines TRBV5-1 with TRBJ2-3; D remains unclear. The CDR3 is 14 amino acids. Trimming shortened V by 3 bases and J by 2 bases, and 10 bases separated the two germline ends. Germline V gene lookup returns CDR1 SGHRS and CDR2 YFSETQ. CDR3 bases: TGCGCCAGCAGCTCCGGGCTACTCACAGATACGCAGTATTTT. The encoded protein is CASSSGLLTDTQYF. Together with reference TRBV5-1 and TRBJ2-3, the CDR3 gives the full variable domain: KAGVTQTPRYLIKTRGQQVTLSCSPISGHRSVSWYQQTPGQGLQFLFEYFSETQRNKGNFPGRFSGRQFSNSRSEMNVSTLELGDSALYLCASSSGLLTDTQYFGPGTRLTVL.

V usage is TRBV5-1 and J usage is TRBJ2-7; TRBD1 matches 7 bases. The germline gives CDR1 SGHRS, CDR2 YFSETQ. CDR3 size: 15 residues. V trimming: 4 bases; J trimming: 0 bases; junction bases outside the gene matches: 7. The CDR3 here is CASSLGDSLSYEQYF. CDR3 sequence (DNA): TGCGCCAGCAGCCTTGGGGACAGCCTCTCCTACGAGCAGTACTTC. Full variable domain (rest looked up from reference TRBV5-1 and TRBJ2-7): KAGVTQTPRYLIKTRGQQVTLSCSPISGHRSVSWYQQTPGQGLQFLFEYFSETQRNKGNFPGRFSGRQFSNSRSEMNVSTLELGDSALYLCASSLGDSLSYEQYFGPGTRLTVT.

CDR3 sequence reads: CASNERFSNQPQHF. DNA for the CDR3: TGTGCCAGCAACGAGCGCTTTAGCAATCAGCCCCAGCATTTT. The chain recombines TRBV6-5 with TRBJ1-5, with no clear D. Trimming shortened V by 7 bases and J by 0 bases, and 10 bases separated the two germline ends. The CDR3 has 14 amino acids. CDR1 is MNHEY, CDR2 SVGAGI, per germline.

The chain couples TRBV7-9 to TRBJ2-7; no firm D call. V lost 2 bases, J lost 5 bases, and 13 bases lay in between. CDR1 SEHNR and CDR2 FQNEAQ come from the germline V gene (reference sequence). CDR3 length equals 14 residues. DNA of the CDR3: TGTGCCAGCAGCTTACTACCAGCCGACCACGAGCAGTACTTC. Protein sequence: CASSLLPADHEQYF.

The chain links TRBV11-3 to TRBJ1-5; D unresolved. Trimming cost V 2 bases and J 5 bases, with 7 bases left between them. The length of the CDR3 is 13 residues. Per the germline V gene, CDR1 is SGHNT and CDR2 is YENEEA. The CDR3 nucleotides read TGTGCCAGCAGCTTAAGCCCTTATCAGCCCCAGCATTTT. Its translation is CASSLSPYQPQHF.

The CDR3 region has the DNA TGCGCCAGCAGCTTGGCCGACAGGGAAGAGGGTGAAGCTTTCTTT. Translated, it gives CASSLADREEGEAFF. This chain connects TRBV5-1 to TRBJ1-1; 7 nucleotides line up with TRBD1. Germline V gene sequence: CDR1 SGHRS, CDR2 YFSETQ. Unmatched junction bases numbered 9, after V lost 0 bases and J lost 7 bases. The length of the CDR3 is 15 residues.

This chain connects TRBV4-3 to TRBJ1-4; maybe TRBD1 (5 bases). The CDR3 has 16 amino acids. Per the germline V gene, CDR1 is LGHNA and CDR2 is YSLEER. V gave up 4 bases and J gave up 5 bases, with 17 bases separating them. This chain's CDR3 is CASSPGEGRGNEKLFF. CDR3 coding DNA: TGCGCCAGCAGCCCCGGAGAGGGAAGGGGAAATGAAAAACTGTTTTTT.

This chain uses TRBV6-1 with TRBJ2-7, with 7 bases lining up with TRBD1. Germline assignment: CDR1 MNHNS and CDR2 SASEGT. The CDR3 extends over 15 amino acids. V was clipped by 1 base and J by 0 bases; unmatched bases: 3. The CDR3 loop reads CASSEEAGGSYEQYF. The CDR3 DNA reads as TGTGCCAGCAGTGAAGAGGCAGGGGGCTCCTACGAGCAGTACTTC.

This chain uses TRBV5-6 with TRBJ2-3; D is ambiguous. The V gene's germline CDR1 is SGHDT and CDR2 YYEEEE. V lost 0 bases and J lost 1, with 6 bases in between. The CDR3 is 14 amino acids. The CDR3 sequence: CASSLGGRTDTQYF. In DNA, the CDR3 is TGTGCCAGCAGCTTGGGGGGTCGCACAGATACGCAGTATTTT. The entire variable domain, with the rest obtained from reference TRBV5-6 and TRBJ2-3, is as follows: DAGVTQSPTHLIKTRGQQVTLRCSPKSGHDTVSWYQQALGQGPQFIFQYYEEEERQRGNFPDRFSGHQFPNYSSELNVNALLLGDSALYLCASSLGGRTDTQYFGPGTRLTVL.

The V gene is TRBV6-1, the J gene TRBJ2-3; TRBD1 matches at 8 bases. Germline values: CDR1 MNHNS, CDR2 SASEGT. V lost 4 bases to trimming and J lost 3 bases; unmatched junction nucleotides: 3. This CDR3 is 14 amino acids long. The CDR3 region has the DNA TGTGCCAGCAGTGTGAACAGGGGGACAGATACGCAGTATTTT. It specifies CASSVNRGTDTQYF.

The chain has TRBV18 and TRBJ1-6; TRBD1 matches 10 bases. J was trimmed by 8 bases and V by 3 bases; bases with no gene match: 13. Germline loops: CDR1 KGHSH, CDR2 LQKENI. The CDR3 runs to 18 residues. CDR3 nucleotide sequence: TGTGCCAGCTCACCTCCCACGGGACAGGGGATCGTGGATTCACCCCTCCACTTT. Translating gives CASSPPTGQGIVDSPLHF.

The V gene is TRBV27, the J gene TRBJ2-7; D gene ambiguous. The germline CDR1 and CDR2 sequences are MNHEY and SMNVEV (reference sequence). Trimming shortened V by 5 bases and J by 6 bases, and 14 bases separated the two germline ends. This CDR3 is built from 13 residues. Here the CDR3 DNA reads TGTGCCAGCAGTCCGACCCTGCTGGTCGAGCAGTACTTC. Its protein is CASSPTLLVEQYF.

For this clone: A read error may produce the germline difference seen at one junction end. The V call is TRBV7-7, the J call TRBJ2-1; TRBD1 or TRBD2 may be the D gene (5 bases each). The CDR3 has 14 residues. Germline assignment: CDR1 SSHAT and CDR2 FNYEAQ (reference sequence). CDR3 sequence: CASSTSGTDGEQFF. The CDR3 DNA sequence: TGTGCTAGCAGCACCTCCGGGACGGATGGGGAGCAGTTCTTC.

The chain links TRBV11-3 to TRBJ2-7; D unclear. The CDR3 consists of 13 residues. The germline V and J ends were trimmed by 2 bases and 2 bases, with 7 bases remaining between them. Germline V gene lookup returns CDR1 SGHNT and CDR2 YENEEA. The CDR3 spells CASSLSLTYEQYF. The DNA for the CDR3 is TGTGCCAGCAGCTTATCCCTGACCTACGAGCAGTACTTC.

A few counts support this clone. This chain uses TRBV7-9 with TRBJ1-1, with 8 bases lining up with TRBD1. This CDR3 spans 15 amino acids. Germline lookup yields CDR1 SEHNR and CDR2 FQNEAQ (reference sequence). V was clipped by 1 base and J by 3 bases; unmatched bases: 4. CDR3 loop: CASSLGETGDTEAFF. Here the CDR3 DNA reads TGTGCCAGCAGCTTAGGGGAGACAGGGGACACTGAAGCTTTCTTT.

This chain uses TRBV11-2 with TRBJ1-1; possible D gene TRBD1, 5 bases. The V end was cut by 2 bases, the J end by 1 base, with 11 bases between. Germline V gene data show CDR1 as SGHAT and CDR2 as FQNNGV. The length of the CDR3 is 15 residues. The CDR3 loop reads CASSLQGVGNTEAFF. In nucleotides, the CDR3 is TGTGCCAGCAGCTTACAGGGAGTGGGGAACACTGAAGCTTTCTTT. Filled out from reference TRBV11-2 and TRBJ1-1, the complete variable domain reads EAGVAQSPRYKIIEKRQSVAFWCNPISGHATLYWYQQILGQGPKLLIQFQNNGVVDDSQLPKDRFSAERLKGVDSTLKIQPAKLEDSAVYLCASSLQGVGNTEAFFGQGTRLTVV.

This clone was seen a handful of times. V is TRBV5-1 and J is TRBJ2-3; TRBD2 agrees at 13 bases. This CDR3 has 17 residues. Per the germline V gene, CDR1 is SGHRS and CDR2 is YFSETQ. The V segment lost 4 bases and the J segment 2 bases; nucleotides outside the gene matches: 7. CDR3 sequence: CASSPGTSGDFTDTQYF. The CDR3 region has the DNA TGCGCCAGCAGCCCGGGGACTAGCGGGGATTTCACAGATACGCAGTATTTT.

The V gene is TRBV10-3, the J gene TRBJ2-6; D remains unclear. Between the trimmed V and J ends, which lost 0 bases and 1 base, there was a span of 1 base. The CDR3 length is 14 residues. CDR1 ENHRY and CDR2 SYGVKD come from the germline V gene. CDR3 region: CAISESSGANVLTF. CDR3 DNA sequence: TGTGCCATCAGTGAGTCTTCTGGGGCCAACGTCCTGACTTTC.